This is a list of T cell receptor beta chains from one sample in a study of cytomegalovirus exposure and HLA in healthy donors. Repertoires were generated with immunoSEQ multiplex PCR, while TCRdb's copy carries only in-frame clones and drops some. The table includes 90,000 to 150,000 clones, 76% detected once. The material sequenced was PBMCs. The receptors here all came from a woman aged 40 to 50 in good health and CMV-seropositive. CDR3s include the opening cysteine and the closing phenylalanine or tryptophan. Fields, in order: J gene, V gene, clone size, D gene, CDR3 protein, CDR3 DNA. A D gene is named only where the DNA matches it firmly. Rows give clone size only sometimes, using once, few, many, or a class for an expanded clone.

j_call: TRBJ2-7; v_call: TRBV12-5; clone_size: -; d_call: -; cdr3_aa: CASGLAPTGSYEQYF; cdr3_nt: TGTGCTAGTGGTTTGGCACCGACAGGCTCCTACGAGCAGTACTTC
j_call: TRBJ2-7; v_call: TRBV6-1; clone_size: -; d_call: -; cdr3_aa: CASFSRVLYEQYF; cdr3_nt: TGTGCCAGCTTTTCCAGGGTCCTCTACGAGCAGTACTTC
j_call: TRBJ1-1; v_call: TRBV7-9; clone_size: once; d_call: TRBD1; cdr3_aa: CASSSRGQSTEAFF; cdr3_nt: TGTGCCAGCAGCTCCAGGGGGCAGAGCACTGAAGCTTTCTTT
j_call: TRBJ1-5; v_call: TRBV7-8; clone_size: -; d_call: TRBD1; cdr3_aa: CASSSRTGSNQPQHF; cdr3_nt: TGTGCCAGCAGCTCGAGGACAGGGAGCAATCAGCCCCAGCATTTT
j_call: TRBJ1-4; v_call: TRBV27; clone_size: -; d_call: -; cdr3_aa: CASSRRGAPQGRTNEKLFF; cdr3_nt: TGTGCCAGCAGCAGACGGGGGGCGCCCCAGGGCCGAACTAATGAAAAACTGTTTTTT
j_call: TRBJ2-2; v_call: TRBV19; clone_size: -; d_call: -; cdr3_aa: CAGGESYTGELFF; cdr3_nt: TGTGCCGGTGGGGAGAGCTACACCGGGGAGCTGTTTTTT
j_call: TRBJ2-2; v_call: TRBV27; clone_size: -; d_call: TRBD1; cdr3_aa: CASSWDRAIGELFF; cdr3_nt: TGTGCCAGCAGCTGGGACAGGGCTATCGGGGAGCTGTTTTTT
j_call: TRBJ2-7; v_call: TRBV18; clone_size: once; d_call: -; cdr3_aa: CASSSPGEPYEQYF; cdr3_nt: TGTGCCAGCTCATCCCCGGGTGAACCCTACGAGCAGTACTTC
j_call: TRBJ2-7; v_call: TRBV5-1; clone_size: -; d_call: TRBD1; cdr3_aa: CASSLRGPGQGMSFNPYEQYF; cdr3_nt: TGCGCCAGCAGCTTGCGCGGCCCGGGACAGGGAATGTCATTTAATCCCTACGAGCAGTACTTC
j_call: TRBJ1-6; v_call: TRBV29-1; clone_size: -; d_call: TRBD1; cdr3_aa: CSVRQGNSPLHF; cdr3_nt: TGCAGCGTTCGACAGGGAAATTCACCCCTCCACTTT
j_call: TRBJ2-2; v_call: TRBV19; clone_size: -; d_call: -; cdr3_aa: CASSNPDGSGELFF; cdr3_nt: TGTGCCAGTAGTAACCCCGATGGGAGCGGGGAGCTGTTTTTT
j_call: TRBJ1-1; v_call: TRBV6-5; clone_size: -; d_call: -; cdr3_aa: CASRSPGDASNEAFF; cdr3_nt: TGTGCCAGCAGATCCCCGGGGGATGCCTCAAATGAAGCTTTCTTT
j_call: TRBJ2-3; v_call: TRBV15; clone_size: -; d_call: -; cdr3_aa: CATSRGSSTANTDTQYF; cdr3_nt: TGTGCCACCAGCAGAGGGTCTAGTACGGCCAACACAGATACGCAGTATTTT
j_call: TRBJ2-3; v_call: TRBV5-4; clone_size: -; d_call: -; cdr3_aa: CASSLIGADTQYF; cdr3_nt: TGTGCCAGCAGCTTGATCGGGGCAGATACGCAGTATTTT
j_call: TRBJ1-2; v_call: TRBV2; clone_size: -; d_call: -; cdr3_aa: CASTGDSFNYGYTF; cdr3_nt: TGTGCCAGCACCGGCGACAGCTTTAACTATGGCTACACCTTC
j_call: TRBJ1-4; v_call: TRBV19; clone_size: once; d_call: -; cdr3_aa: CASSINSNEKLFF; cdr3_nt: TGTGCCAGTAGTATCAACAGTAATGAAAAACTGTTTTTT
j_call: TRBJ1-5; v_call: TRBV6-5; clone_size: -; d_call: -; cdr3_aa: CASSYRGNQPQHF; cdr3_nt: TGTGCCAGCAGTTACAGGGGTAATCAGCCCCAGCATTTT
j_call: TRBJ1-3; v_call: TRBV5-6; clone_size: -; d_call: TRBD1; cdr3_aa: CASSFKDRRGNTIYF; cdr3_nt: TGTGCCAGCAGCTTTAAGGACAGGAGGGGAAACACCATATATTTT
j_call: TRBJ2-5; v_call: TRBV25-1; clone_size: -; d_call: -; cdr3_aa: CASRKTAHETQYF; cdr3_nt: TGTGCCAGCAGGAAGACAGCTCACGAGACCCAGTACTTC
j_call: TRBJ1-4; v_call: TRBV7-9; clone_size: -; d_call: -; cdr3_aa: CASSLDPGTNEKLFF; cdr3_nt: TGTGCCAGCAGCTTAGATCCGGGAACTAATGAAAAACTGTTTTTT
j_call: TRBJ2-2; v_call: TRBV27; clone_size: -; d_call: -; cdr3_aa: CASSPGTTNTGELFF; cdr3_nt: TGTGCCAGCAGTCCAGGGACAACAAACACCGGGGAGCTGTTTTTT
j_call: TRBJ1-4; v_call: TRBV21-1; clone_size: few; d_call: -; cdr3_aa: CASSLQGNEKLFF; cdr3_nt: TGTGCCAGCAGCTTACAGGGCAATGAAAAACTGTTTTTT
j_call: TRBJ2-1; v_call: TRBV7-3; clone_size: -; d_call: TRBD2; cdr3_aa: CASSARAGGINEQFF; cdr3_nt: TGTGCCAGCAGCGCCCGAGCGGGGGGGATTAATGAGCAGTTCTTC
j_call: TRBJ1-6; v_call: TRBV7-8; clone_size: -; d_call: TRBD1; cdr3_aa: CASSPDRTNSPLHF; cdr3_nt: TGTGCCAGCAGCCCGGACAGGACTAATTCACCCCTCCACTTT
j_call: TRBJ1-1; v_call: TRBV7-2; clone_size: -; d_call: TRBD1; cdr3_aa: CASSFDRAGSHTEAFF; cdr3_nt: TGTGCCAGCAGCTTTGACAGGGCGGGGAGTCACACTGAAGCTTTCTTT
j_call: TRBJ1-4; v_call: TRBV9; clone_size: once; d_call: TRBD1; cdr3_aa: CASSVATGGINEKLFF; cdr3_nt: TGTGCCAGCAGCGTAGCTACAGGGGGGATTAATGAAAAACTGTTTTTT
j_call: TRBJ1-2; v_call: TRBV2; clone_size: -; d_call: TRBD1; cdr3_aa: CASTISEGQGNGYTF; cdr3_nt: TGTGCCAGCACCATATCAGAGGGACAGGGGAATGGCTACACCTTC
j_call: TRBJ2-7; v_call: TRBV4-1; clone_size: -; d_call: -; cdr3_aa: CASSRETDSYEQYF; cdr3_nt: TGCGCCAGCAGCCGAGAGACAGACTCCTACGAGCAGTACTTC
j_call: TRBJ1-4; v_call: TRBV7-9; clone_size: once; d_call: -; cdr3_aa: CSSSLGRLQLNNEKLFF; cdr3_nt: TGTTCCAGCAGCTTAGGCAGACTTCAACTCAATAATGAAAAACTGTTTTTT
j_call: TRBJ1-5; v_call: TRBV6-1; clone_size: -; d_call: -; cdr3_aa: CASSEAAGVNQPQHF; cdr3_nt: TGTGCCAGCAGTGAGGCCGCGGGGGTCAATCAGCCCCAGCATTTT
j_call: TRBJ1-6; v_call: TRBV27; clone_size: -; d_call: -; cdr3_aa: CASSLTVRGRNSPLHF; cdr3_nt: TGTGCCAGCAGTTTAACGGTCAGGGGCCGTAATTCACCCCTCCACTTT
j_call: TRBJ2-3; v_call: TRBV4-2; clone_size: once; d_call: -; cdr3_aa: CASSQDVSGLGTDTQYF; cdr3_nt: TGTGCCAGCAGCCAAGATGTATCGGGGTTGGGCACAGATACGCAGTATTTT
j_call: TRBJ2-7; v_call: TRBV4-2; clone_size: -; d_call: TRBD1; cdr3_aa: CASSPRRAGGYEQYF; cdr3_nt: TGTGCCAGCAGCCCCCGCCGGGCAGGGGGTTACGAGCAGTACTTC
j_call: TRBJ1-1; v_call: TRBV30; clone_size: -; d_call: -; cdr3_aa: CAWNGNTEAFF; cdr3_nt: TGTGCCTGGAACGGGAACACTGAAGCTTTCTTT
j_call: TRBJ2-7; v_call: TRBV7-2; clone_size: few; d_call: -; cdr3_aa: CASSSTGGPYEQYF; cdr3_nt: TGTGCCAGCAGCTCCACGGGGGGCCCCTACGAGCAGTACTTC
j_call: TRBJ1-2; v_call: TRBV11-2; clone_size: -; d_call: -; cdr3_aa: CASSLSGSQGNYGYTF; cdr3_nt: TGTGCCAGCAGCCTTTCGGGCTCCCAGGGGAACTATGGCTACACCTTC
j_call: TRBJ2-2; v_call: TRBV4-2; clone_size: once; d_call: TRBD2; cdr3_aa: CASSPTSGDGTGELFF; cdr3_nt: TGTGCCAGCAGCCCGACTAGCGGGGATGGCACCGGGGAGCTGTTTTTT
j_call: TRBJ1-3; v_call: TRBV6-5; clone_size: -; d_call: -; cdr3_aa: CASSFGGGENRNTIYF; cdr3_nt: TGTGCCAGCAGTTTCGGTGGAGGCGAGAACCGAAACACCATATATTTT
j_call: TRBJ1-6; v_call: TRBV7-6; clone_size: -; d_call: -; cdr3_aa: CASSLASGYNSPLHF; cdr3_nt: TGTGCCAGCAGCTTAGCGTCGGGCTATAATTCACCCCTCCACTTT
j_call: TRBJ1-2; v_call: TRBV29-1; clone_size: -; d_call: TRBD1; cdr3_aa: CSVGDRWGGYTF; cdr3_nt: TGCAGCGTCGGGGACAGGTGGGGTGGCTACACCTTC
j_call: TRBJ1-5; v_call: TRBV5-1; clone_size: -; d_call: -; cdr3_aa: CASSFPGARSNQPQHF; cdr3_nt: TGCGCCAGCAGCTTTCCAGGGGCAAGAAGCAATCAGCCCCAGCATTTT
j_call: TRBJ1-6; v_call: TRBV10-3; clone_size: -; d_call: TRBD1; cdr3_aa: CAISEGDRVNSPLHF; cdr3_nt: TGTGCCATCAGTGAGGGGGACAGGGTTAATTCACCCCTCCACTTT
j_call: TRBJ1-1; v_call: TRBV7-9; clone_size: -; d_call: TRBD1; cdr3_aa: CASSLSWEGPRGTGTEAFF; cdr3_nt: TGTGCCAGCAGCTTGTCATGGGAAGGCCCCAGGGGGACGGGCACTGAAGCTTTCTTT
j_call: TRBJ1-1; v_call: TRBV10-3; clone_size: -; d_call: -; cdr3_aa: CAISGGQLNTEAFF; cdr3_nt: TGTGCCATCAGCGGAGGACAGTTGAACACTGAAGCTTTCTTT
j_call: TRBJ2-3; v_call: TRBV5-6; clone_size: -; d_call: -; cdr3_aa: CASSFADTQYF; cdr3_nt: TGTGCCAGCAGCTTCGCAGATACGCAGTATTTT
j_call: TRBJ1-5; v_call: TRBV10-3; clone_size: -; d_call: -; cdr3_aa: CAISDGRSNQPQHF; cdr3_nt: TGTGCCATCAGTGATGGCAGAAGCAATCAGCCCCAGCATTTT
j_call: TRBJ1-2; v_call: TRBV9; clone_size: -; d_call: -; cdr3_aa: CASSEWKGVDDNYGYTF; cdr3_nt: TGTGCCAGCAGCGAGTGGAAGGGAGTAGATGATAACTATGGCTACACCTTC
j_call: TRBJ2-7; v_call: TRBV7-9; clone_size: -; d_call: TRBD2; cdr3_aa: CASSFGGGAYEQYF; cdr3_nt: TGTGCCAGCAGCTTTGGCGGGGGGGCCTACGAGCAGTACTTC
j_call: TRBJ2-1; v_call: TRBV5-1; clone_size: -; d_call: -; cdr3_aa: CASSLDGWTNNEQFF; cdr3_nt: TGCGCCAGCAGCTTGGACGGGTGGACAAACAATGAGCAGTTCTTC
j_call: TRBJ2-5; v_call: TRBV13; clone_size: -; d_call: TRBD1; cdr3_aa: CASSHNRDSQETQYF; cdr3_nt: TGTGCCAGCAGCCACAACCGGGACAGCCAAGAGACCCAGTACTTC
j_call: TRBJ1-6; v_call: TRBV2; clone_size: -; d_call: TRBD1; cdr3_aa: CASPRSDRDNSPLHF; cdr3_nt: TGTGCCAGTCCTAGGAGCGACAGGGATAATTCACCCCTCCACTTT
j_call: TRBJ1-6; v_call: TRBV6-5; clone_size: -; d_call: TRBD1; cdr3_aa: CASSYQGQGAPLHF; cdr3_nt: TGTGCCAGCAGTTATCAGGGACAGGGGGCACCCCTCCACTTT
j_call: TRBJ2-5; v_call: TRBV5-1; clone_size: -; d_call: TRBD1; cdr3_aa: CASSSTGPETQYF; cdr3_nt: TGCGCCAGCAGCTCGACAGGGCCGGAGACCCAGTACTTC